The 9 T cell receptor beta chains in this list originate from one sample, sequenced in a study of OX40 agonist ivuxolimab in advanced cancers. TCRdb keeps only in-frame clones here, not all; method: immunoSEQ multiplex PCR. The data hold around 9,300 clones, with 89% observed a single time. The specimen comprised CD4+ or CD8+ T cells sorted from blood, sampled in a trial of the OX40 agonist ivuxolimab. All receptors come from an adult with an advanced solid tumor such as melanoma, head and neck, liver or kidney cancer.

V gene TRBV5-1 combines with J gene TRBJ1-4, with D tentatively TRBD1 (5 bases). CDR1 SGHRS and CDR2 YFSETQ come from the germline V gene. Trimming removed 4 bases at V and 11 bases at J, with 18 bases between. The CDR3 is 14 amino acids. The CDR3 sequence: CASSPRDFGEKLFF. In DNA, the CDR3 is TGCGCCAGCAGCCCCCGGGACTTCGGTGAGAAACTGTTTTTT.

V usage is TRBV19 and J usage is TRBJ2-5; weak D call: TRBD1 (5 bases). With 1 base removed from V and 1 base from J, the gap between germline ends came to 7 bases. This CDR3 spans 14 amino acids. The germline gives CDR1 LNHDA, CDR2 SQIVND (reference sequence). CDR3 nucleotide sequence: TGTGCCAGTAGTATAGCAGGGTTCCAAGAGACCCAGTACTTC. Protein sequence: CASSIAGFQETQYF.

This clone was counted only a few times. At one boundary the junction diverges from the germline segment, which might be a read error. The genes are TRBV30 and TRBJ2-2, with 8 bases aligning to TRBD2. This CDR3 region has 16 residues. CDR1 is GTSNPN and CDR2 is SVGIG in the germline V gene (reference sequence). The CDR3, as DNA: TGTGCCTGGAGTAGGGGGACTAGAATGAACCCCGGGGAGCTGTTTTTT. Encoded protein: CAWSRGTRMNPGELFF.

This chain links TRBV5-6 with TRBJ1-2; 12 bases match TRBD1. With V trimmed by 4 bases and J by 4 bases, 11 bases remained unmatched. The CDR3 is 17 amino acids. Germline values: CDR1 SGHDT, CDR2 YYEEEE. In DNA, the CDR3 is TGTGCCAGCAGCCCCGGGACAGGGGGCAAACCCCCCTATGGCTACACCTTC. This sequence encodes CASSPGTGGKPPYGYTF.

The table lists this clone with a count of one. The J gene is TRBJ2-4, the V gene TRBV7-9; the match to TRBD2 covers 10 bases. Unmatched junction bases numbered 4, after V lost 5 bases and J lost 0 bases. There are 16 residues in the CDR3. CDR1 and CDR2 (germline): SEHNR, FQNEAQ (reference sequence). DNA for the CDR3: TGTGCCAGCAGCCACGGGACTAGCGAAGCCAAAAACATTCAGTACTTC. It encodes CASSHGTSEAKNIQYF. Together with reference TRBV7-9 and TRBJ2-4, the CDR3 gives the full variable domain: DTGVSQNPRHKITKRGQNVTFRCDPISEHNRLYWYRQTLGQGPEFLTYFQNEAQLEKSRLLSDRFSAERPKGSFSTLEIQRTEQGDSAMYLCASSHGTSEAKNIQYFGAGTRLSVL.

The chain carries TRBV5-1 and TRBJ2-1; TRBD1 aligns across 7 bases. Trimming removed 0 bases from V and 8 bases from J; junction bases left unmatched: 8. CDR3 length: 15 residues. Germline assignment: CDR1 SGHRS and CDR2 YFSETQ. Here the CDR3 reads CASSLVAGGMDEQFF. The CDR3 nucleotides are TGCGCCAGCAGCTTGGTGGCAGGGGGAATGGATGAGCAGTTCTTC.

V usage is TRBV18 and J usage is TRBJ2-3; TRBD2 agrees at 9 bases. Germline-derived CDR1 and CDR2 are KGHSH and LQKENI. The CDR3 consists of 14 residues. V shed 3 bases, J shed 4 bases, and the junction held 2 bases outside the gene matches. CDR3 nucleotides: TGTGCCAGCTCACCGGCGGGAGGGGCAGATACGCAGTATTTT. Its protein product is CASSPAGGADTQYF.

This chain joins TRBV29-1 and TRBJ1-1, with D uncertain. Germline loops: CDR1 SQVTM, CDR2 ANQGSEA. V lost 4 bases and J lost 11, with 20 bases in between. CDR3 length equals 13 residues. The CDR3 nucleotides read TGCAGCGTTGGTGAGGAAGTAACCTTGAGGGCTTTCTTT. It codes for CSVGEEVTLRAFF.

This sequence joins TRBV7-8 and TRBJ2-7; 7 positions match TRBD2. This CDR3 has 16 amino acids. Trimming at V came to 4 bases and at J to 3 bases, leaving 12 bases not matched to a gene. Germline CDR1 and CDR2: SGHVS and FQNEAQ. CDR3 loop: CASSSYQRGENYEQYF. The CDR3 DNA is TGTGCCAGCAGCTCCTACCAGCGGGGAGAAAACTACGAGCAGTACTTC.